These T cell receptor beta chains were read from a single sample in a study of blood T cell repertoires in COVID-19. Profiling relied on immunoSEQ multiplex PCR, and the TCRdb table lists in-frame clones only, not all of them. The repertoire holds roughly 250,000 clones, 90% to 95% seen once, with about 1.9% in the top ten. Sequenced material: PBMCs or T cells enriched from blood (not recorded which). The receptors originated from a woman between 18 and 29 years old who had recovered from COVID-19. Each CDR3 is given with its conserved first and last residue. The D gene is left open where the match is weak. Only some rows state a clone size, as once, few, many or a class for expanded clones.

j_call | v_call | clone_size | d_call | cdr3_nt | cdr3_aa
TRBJ2-2 | TRBV5-1 | . | TRBD1 | TGCGCCAGCAGCCTCCGGACAGGGAATAATATCGGGGAGCTGTTTTTT | CASSLRTGNNIGELFF
TRBJ1-5 | TRBV28 | . | TRBD1 | TGTGCCAGCAGTTGGACAGGGGGCTACCAGCCCCAGCATTTT | CASSWTGGYQPQHF
TRBJ2-7 | TRBV5-1 | . | . | TGCGCCAGCAGCTTGACAAGGGGTTACGAGCAGTACTTC | CASSLTRGYEQYF
TRBJ1-6 | TRBV6-1 | . | TRBD1 | TGTGCCAGCAGCCACGACAGGGCCTATAATTCACCCCTCCACTTT | CASSHDRAYNSPLHF
TRBJ1-1 | TRBV7-6 | . | . | TGTGCCAGCAGCTTGGGGACCGCGACAGGCCAGAACACTGAAGCTTTCTTT | CASSLGTATGQNTEAFF
TRBJ1-1 | TRBV6-5 | . | . | TGTGCCAGCAACAGACAGGAGGTCGCTGAAGCTTTCTTT | CASNRQEVAEAFF
TRBJ2-5 | TRBV1 | . | . | TGCACCAGCAGCCAAGATAGTGGGCCAGAGACCCAGTACTTC | CTSSQDSGPETQYF
TRBJ1-5 | TRBV10-3 | . | . | TGTGCCATCAGTGAGGGGGTCAGGGGCGTTCAGCCCCAGCATTTT | CAISEGVRGVQPQHF
TRBJ2-1 | TRBV11-2 | . | TRBD2 | TGTGCCAGCAGCTTAGATTCTTGGCTAGCGGGTACCTACAATGAGCAGTTCTTC | CASSLDSWLAGTYNEQFF
TRBJ2-1 | TRBV6-1 | . | TRBD2 | TGTGCCAGCAGTGAAATGGGGCGGGGGGGCCGCGAGCAGTTCTTC | CASSEMGRGGREQFF
TRBJ2-7 | TRBV28 | . | TRBD2 | TGTGCCAGCAGTCCCACGGGACTAGCGGACTCCTACGAGCAGTACTTC | CASSPTGLADSYEQYF
TRBJ1-2 | TRBV7-9 | . | . | TGTGCCAGCAGCTTAATACCCCCCGACGGGGACTATGGCTACACCTTC | CASSLIPPDGDYGYTF
TRBJ1-4 | TRBV11-3 | . | . | TGTGCCAGCACCCAAGGAGCAGGGGTAGGCGAAAAACTGTTTTTT | CASTQGAGVGEKLFF
TRBJ1-1 | TRBV7-9 | . | TRBD1 | TGTGCCAGCAGCCCGACAGGGATCCCTGAAGCTTTCTTT | CASSPTGIPEAFF
TRBJ1-1 | TRBV15 | . | . | TGTGCCACCAGCCCGACCGACTACACTGAAGCTTTCTTT | CATSPTDYTEAFF
TRBJ1-3 | TRBV12-3/TRBV12-4 | . | . | TGTGCCAGCAGTTACCGGGGAAACACCATATATTTT | CASSYRGNTIYF
TRBJ1-5 | TRBV25-1 | . | . | TGTGCCAGCAGTGATTCCGACAGGTATAGCAATCAGCCCCAGCATTTT | CASSDSDRYSNQPQHF
TRBJ1-2 | TRBV28 | . | TRBD1 | TGTGCCAGCCGGCGACAGGGGGCGATCTATGGCTACACCTTC | CASRRQGAIYGYTF
TRBJ2-1 | TRBV11-3 | . | . | TGTGCCAGCAGCGTCGGGCTTGGGGGCCGAGGGGATGAGCAGTTCTTC | CASSVGLGGRGDEQFF
TRBJ1-6 | TRBV28 | . | TRBD1 | TGTGCCAGCAGTCCAGACAGGGGGGCTTCACCCCTCCACTTT | CASSPDRGASPLHF
TRBJ1-5 | TRBV18 | . | . | TGTGCCAGCTCACTAAGCCCCAATCAGCCCCAGCATTTT | CASSLSPNQPQHF
TRBJ1-5 | TRBV7-2 | . | TRBD1 | TGTGCCAGCAGCTTAAGGGGGATAGGACAGGTGACATACAATCAGCCCCAGCATTTT | CASSLRGIGQVTYNQPQHF
TRBJ1-2 | TRBV4-3 | . | . | TGCGCCAGCAGCCGATTCCCCAGGTTTCCCCCTTCTAATGGCTACACCTTC | CASSRFPRFPPSNGYTF
TRBJ2-5 | TRBV7-3 | . | TRBD2 | TGTGCCAGCAGCTTGGGACTAGCGGAAGAGACCCAGTACTTC | CASSLGLAEETQYF
TRBJ2-3 | TRBV9 | . | . | TGTGCCAGCAGCGCCCGGACATCTAGCACAGATACGCAGTATTTT | CASSARTSSTDTQYF
TRBJ2-3 | TRBV28 | once | TRBD1 | TGTGCCAGCAGTCCGCGGACAGGGCAGAGAACAGATACGCAGTATTTT | CASSPRTGQRTDTQYF
TRBJ1-1 | TRBV5-1 | . | . | TGCGCCAGCAGCTTGGGAACAGCGGTGAACACTGAAGCTTTCTTT | CASSLGTAVNTEAFF
TRBJ1-1 | TRBV11-2 | . | . | TGTGCCAGCAGCTTAAGCCGGTTCATGAACACTGAAGCTTTCTTT | CASSLSRFMNTEAFF
TRBJ2-3 | TRBV9 | . | . | TGTGCCAGCAGCGAACGTTTCCGGGACATCAGCACAGATACGCAGTATTTT | CASSERFRDISTDTQYF
TRBJ1-6 | TRBV11-3 | . | . | TGTGCCAGCAGCTTAAACCCGGGTTCACCCCTCCACTTT | CASSLNPGSPLHF
TRBJ1-5 | TRBV19 | . | . | TGTGCCAGTAGTATAGATACCCACAGGGACGGTCAGCCCCAGCATTTT | CASSIDTHRDGQPQHF
TRBJ1-1 | TRBV12-3/TRBV12-4 | . | . | TGTGCCAGCAGTGTCCGACAAGGGGCTGAAGCTTTCTTT | CASSVRQGAEAFF
TRBJ2-7 | TRBV10-1 | . | . | TGCGCCAGCAGTTCCTCGGTATCGGGAGTGCAGTACTTC | CASSSSVSGVQYF
TRBJ2-3 | TRBV5-4 | . | . | TGTGCCAGCAGCTCAGCAGATACGCAGTATTTT | CASSSADTQYF
TRBJ1-1 | TRBV20-1 | . | . | TGCAGTGCTACGGGTAACACTGAAGCTTTCTTT | CSATGNTEAFF
TRBJ1-2 | TRBV15 | . | . | TGTGCCACCAGCAGCCGGCGGGGAGTGAACTATGGCTACACCTTC | CATSSRRGVNYGYTF
TRBJ2-5 | TRBV2 | . | . | TGTGCCAGCAGTTTACCGCCATCAGGGCGTAAAGGAGAAGAGACCCAGTACTTC | CASSLPPSGRKGEETQYF
TRBJ1-1 | TRBV7-3 | once | . | TGTGCCAGCGGTGCAGGGATGAACACTGAAGCTTTCTTT | CASGAGMNTEAFF
TRBJ2-3 | TRBV9 | . | . | TGTGCCAGCAGCGTAGCGGGGACAACAGATACGCAGTATTTT | CASSVAGTTDTQYF
TRBJ2-7 | TRBV4-3 | . | TRBD2 | TGCGCCAGCAGTGTGGGGACTAGCGGGCCCTGGGGGTACGAGCAGTACTTC | CASSVGTSGPWGYEQYF
TRBJ1-1 | TRBV23-1 | once | . | TGCGCCAGCGGTGGGGACAAAATGAACACTGAAGCTTTCTTT | CASGGDKMNTEAFF
TRBJ1-5 | TRBV5-1 | once | TRBD1 | TGCGCCAGCAGCCCCGGGACAGGGCTAGGTCAGCCCCAGCATTTT | CASSPGTGLGQPQHF
TRBJ2-7 | TRBV10-3 | few | . | TGTGCCATCAGTGACCCCCCGCTAGTTCCCTACGAGCAGTACTTC | CAISDPPLVPYEQYF
TRBJ1-5 | TRBV27 | . | . | TGTGCCAGCAGGGGCAGCGGACATCAGCCCCAGCATTTT | CASRGSGHQPQHF
TRBJ2-3 | TRBV6-5 | . | . | TGTGCCAGCAGTTACTCGGGGCAAGATACGCAGTATTTT | CASSYSGQDTQYF
TRBJ1-6 | TRBV19 | . | TRBD1 | TGTGCCAGTAGTATAGGAGGGGGCCAAAGACACTCCTATAATTCACCCCTCCACTTT | CASSIGGGQRHSYNSPLHF
TRBJ2-3 | TRBV9 | . | TRBD1 | TGTGCCAGTCAGGGGGTTCGAGATACGCAGTATTTT | CASQGVRDTQYF
TRBJ2-7 | TRBV24-1 | . | TRBD2 | TGTGCCACCAGTGAACCGGGACTAGCGGGAATTCAGTACTTC | CATSEPGLAGIQYF
TRBJ2-1 | TRBV5-1 | . | . | TGCGCCAGCAGCTTGGCCGGCCCAAAGACATCCTACAATGAGCAGTTCTTC | CASSLAGPKTSYNEQFF
TRBJ1-3 | TRBV7-2 | . | . | TGTGCCAGCAGCAGCAGGGTCTCTGGAAACACCATATATTTT | CASSSRVSGNTIYF
TRBJ1-2 | TRBV9 | . | . | TGTGCCAGCAGCGGAGGTGGAATCTCTAACTATGGCTACACCTTC | CASSGGGISNYGYTF